This TCR beta chain emerged from a study of persistence of HIV-infected CD4 T cells. The libraries were made with immunoSEQ version 4 in survey mode. Genomic DNA was diluted to around 10 ng/uL, up to roughly 1 ug per sample. Clones were read by immunoSEQ multiplex PCR, and TCRdb kept only the in-frame ones, dropping some. The sample yields tens of thousands of clones, about 74% seen once. Study-wide findings and caveats: Degenerate expanded CDR3beta sequences were enriched among CMV- and Gag-responding cells.

Overlapping HIV-1 Gag 15-mer peptides at 0.85 to 1 ug per peptide per mL were used. Responding CD4+ T cells were sorted by upregulation of both CD40 ligand and CD69. The CDR3 runs 14 residues. The V end was cut by 0 bases, the J end by 6 bases, with 9 bases between. Germline V CDR1 and CDR2: LGHDT, YNNKEL (reference sequence). Notes on this clone: Its antigen is not identified.

J is TRBJ1-5 and V is TRBV3-1 (or the pseudogene TRBV3-2); D possibly corresponds to TRBD1 (5 bases). This clonotype was obtained from an adult man with HIV who was CMV-seropositive. Sequences were derived from CD4+ T cells sorted from PBMCs after roughly 20-hour stimulation, sampled from a patient who received antiretroviral therapy. The CDR3 sequence: CASSQDLGVQPQHF. In DNA form, the CDR3 reads TGTGCCAGCAGCCAAGATCTGGGGGTTCAGCCCCAGCATTTT.